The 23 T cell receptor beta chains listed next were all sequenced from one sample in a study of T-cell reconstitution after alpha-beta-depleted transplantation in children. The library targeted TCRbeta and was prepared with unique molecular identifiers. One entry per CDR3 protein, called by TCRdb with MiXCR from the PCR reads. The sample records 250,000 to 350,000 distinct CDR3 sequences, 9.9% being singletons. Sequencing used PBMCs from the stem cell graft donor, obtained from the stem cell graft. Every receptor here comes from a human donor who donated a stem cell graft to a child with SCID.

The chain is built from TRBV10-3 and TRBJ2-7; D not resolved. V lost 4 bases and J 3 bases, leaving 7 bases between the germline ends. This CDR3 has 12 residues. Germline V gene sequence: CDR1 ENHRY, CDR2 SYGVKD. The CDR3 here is CAISATDYEQYF. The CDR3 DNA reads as TGTGCCATCAGTGCTACAGACTACGAGCAGTACTTC.

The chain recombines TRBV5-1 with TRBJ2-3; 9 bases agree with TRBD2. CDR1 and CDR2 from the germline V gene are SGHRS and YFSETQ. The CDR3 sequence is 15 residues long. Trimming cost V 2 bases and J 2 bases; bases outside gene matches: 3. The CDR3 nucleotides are TGCGCCAGCAGCTTCCTAGCGGGGACCACAGATACGCAGTATTTT. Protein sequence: CASSFLAGTTDTQYF.

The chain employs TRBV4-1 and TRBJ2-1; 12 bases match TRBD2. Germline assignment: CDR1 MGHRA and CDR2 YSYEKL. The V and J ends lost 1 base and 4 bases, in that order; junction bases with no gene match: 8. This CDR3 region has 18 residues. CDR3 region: CASSQGTSGAYGYNEQFF. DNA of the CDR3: TGCGCCAGCAGCCAAGGGACTAGCGGGGCTTACGGGTACAATGAGCAGTTCTTC.

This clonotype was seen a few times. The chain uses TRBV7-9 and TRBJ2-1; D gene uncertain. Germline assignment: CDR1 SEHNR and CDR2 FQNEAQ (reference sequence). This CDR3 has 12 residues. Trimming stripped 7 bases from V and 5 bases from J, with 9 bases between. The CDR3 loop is CASTLRDNEQFF. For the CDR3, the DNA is TGTGCCAGCACCCTACGGGACAATGAGCAGTTCTTC. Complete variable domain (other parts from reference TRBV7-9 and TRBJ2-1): DTGVSQNPRHKITKRGQNVTFRCDPISEHNRLYWYRQTLGQGPEFLTYFQNEAQLEKSRLLSDRFSAERPKGSFSTLEIQRTEQGDSAMYLCASTLRDNEQFFGPGTRLTVL.

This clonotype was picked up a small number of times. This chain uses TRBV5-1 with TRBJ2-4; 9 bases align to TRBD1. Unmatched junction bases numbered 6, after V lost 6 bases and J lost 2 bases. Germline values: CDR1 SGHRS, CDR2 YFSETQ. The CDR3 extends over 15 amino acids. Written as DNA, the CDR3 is TGCGCCAGCAAAGAACAGGGGGCCCCCAAAAACATTCAGTACTTC. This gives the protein CASKEQGAPKNIQYF.

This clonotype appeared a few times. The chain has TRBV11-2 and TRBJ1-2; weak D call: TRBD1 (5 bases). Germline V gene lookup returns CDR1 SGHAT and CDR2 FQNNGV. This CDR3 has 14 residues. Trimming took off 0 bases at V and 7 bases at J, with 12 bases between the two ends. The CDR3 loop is CASSLDTQGSGYTF. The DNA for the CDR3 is TGTGCCAGCAGCTTAGATACCCAGGGCAGTGGCTACACCTTC.

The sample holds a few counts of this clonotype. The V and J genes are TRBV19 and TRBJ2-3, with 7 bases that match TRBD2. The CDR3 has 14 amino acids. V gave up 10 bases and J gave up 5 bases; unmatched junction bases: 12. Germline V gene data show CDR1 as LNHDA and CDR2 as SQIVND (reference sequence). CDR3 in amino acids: CATSGAGGKDTQYF. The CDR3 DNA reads TGTGCCACCTCCGGGGCCGGGGGGAAAGATACGCAGTATTTT.

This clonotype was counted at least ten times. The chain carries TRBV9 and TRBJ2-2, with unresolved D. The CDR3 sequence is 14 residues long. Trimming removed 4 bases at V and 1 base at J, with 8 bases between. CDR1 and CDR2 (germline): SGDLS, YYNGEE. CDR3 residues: CASSIDMNTGELFF. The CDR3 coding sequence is TGTGCCAGCAGCATCGACATGAACACCGGGGAGCTGTTTTTT.

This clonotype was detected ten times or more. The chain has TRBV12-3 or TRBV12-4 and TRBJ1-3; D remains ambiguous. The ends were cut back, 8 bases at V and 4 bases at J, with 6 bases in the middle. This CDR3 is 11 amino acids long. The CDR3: CASEEGNTIYF. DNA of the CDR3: TGTGCCAGCGAGGAGGGAAACACCATATATTTT.

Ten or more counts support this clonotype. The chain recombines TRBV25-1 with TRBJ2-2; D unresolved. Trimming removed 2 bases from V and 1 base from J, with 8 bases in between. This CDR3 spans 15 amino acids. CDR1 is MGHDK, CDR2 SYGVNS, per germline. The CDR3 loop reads CASSELDKNTGELFF. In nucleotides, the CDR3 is TGTGCCAGCAGTGAACTAGACAAGAACACCGGGGAGCTGTTTTTT.

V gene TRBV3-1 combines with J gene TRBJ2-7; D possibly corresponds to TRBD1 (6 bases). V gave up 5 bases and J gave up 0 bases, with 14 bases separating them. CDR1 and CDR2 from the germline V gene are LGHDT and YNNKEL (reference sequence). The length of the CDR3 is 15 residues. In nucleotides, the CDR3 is TGTGCCAGCAGCAGGGGACAACAAGTCTCCTACGAGCAGTACTTC. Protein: CASSRGQQVSYEQYF.

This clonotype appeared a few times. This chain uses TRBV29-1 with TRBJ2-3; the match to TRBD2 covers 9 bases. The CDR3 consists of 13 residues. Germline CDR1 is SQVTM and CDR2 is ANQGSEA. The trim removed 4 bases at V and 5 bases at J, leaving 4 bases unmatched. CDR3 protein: CSVASGAGDTQYF. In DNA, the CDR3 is TGCAGCGTTGCTAGCGGGGCAGGAGATACGCAGTATTTT.

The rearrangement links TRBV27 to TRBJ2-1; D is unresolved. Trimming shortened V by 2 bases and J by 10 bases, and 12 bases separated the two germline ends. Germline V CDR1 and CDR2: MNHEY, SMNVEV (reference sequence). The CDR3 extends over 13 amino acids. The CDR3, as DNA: TGTGCCAGCAGTTTACTCCGCTCGGAAGAGCAGTTCTTC. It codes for CASSLLRSEEQFF.

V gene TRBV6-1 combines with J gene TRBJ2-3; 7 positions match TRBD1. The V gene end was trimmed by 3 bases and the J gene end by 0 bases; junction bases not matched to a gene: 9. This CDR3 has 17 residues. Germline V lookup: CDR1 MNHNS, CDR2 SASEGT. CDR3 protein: CASSEDRLLTSTDTQYF. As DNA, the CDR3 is TGTGCCAGCAGTGAGGACAGGTTGCTGACTAGCACAGATACGCAGTATTTT.

CDR3 coding DNA: TGTGCCAGCAGTCCCCCTCCCGGGACAGGGTTAGGAAACACCATATATTTT. Translated: CASSPPPGTGLGNTIYF. The V gene is TRBV12-3 or TRBV12-4, the J gene TRBJ1-3; TRBD1 matches at 9 bases. This CDR3 has 17 residues. V lost 5 bases, J lost 4 bases, and 12 bases stayed unmatched.

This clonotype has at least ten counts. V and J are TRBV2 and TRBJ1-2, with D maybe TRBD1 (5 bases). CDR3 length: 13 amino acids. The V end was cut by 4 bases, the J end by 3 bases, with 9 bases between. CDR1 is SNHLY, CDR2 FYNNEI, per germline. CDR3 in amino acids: CASSGRGDYGYTF. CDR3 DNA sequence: TGTGCCAGCAGTGGAAGGGGAGACTATGGCTACACCTTC.

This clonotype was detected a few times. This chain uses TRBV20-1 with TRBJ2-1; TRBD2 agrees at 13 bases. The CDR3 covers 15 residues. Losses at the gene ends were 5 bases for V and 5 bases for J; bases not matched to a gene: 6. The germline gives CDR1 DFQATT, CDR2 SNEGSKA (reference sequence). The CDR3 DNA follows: TGCAGTGCTCTTTCCGGGACTAGCGGGGACAATGAGCAGTTCTTC. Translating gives CSALSGTSGDNEQFF.

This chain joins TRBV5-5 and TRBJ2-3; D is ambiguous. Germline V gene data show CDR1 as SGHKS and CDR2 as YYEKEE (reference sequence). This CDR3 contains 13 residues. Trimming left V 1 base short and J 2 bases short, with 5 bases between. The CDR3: CASSLWATDTQYF. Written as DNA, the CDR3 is TGTGCCAGCAGCTTGTGGGCCACAGATACGCAGTATTTT.

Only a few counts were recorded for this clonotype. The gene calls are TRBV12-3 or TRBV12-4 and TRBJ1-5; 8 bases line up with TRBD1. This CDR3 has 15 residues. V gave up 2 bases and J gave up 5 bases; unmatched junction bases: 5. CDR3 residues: CASSLWETGDQPQHF. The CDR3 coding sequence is TGTGCCAGCAGTTTATGGGAGACAGGGGATCAGCCCCAGCATTTT.

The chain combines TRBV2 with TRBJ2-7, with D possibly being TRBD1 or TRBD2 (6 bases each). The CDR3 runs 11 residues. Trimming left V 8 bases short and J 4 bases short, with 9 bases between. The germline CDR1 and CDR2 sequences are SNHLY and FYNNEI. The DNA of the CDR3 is TGTGCCAGCGGAGGGGGTTACGAGCAGTACTTC. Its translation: CASGGGYEQYF.

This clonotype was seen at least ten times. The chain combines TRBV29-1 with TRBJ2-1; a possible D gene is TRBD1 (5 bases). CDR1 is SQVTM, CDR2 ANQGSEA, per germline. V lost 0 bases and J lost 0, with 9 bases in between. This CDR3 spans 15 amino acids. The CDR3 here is CSVEEGQVSYNEQFF. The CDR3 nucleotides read TGCAGCGTTGAAGAGGGGCAGGTCTCCTACAATGAGCAGTTCTTC.

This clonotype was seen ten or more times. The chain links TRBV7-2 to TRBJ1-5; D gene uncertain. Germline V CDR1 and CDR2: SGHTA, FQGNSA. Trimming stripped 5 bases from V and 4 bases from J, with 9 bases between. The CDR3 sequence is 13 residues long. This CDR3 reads CASSLVQNQPQHF. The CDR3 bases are TGTGCCAGCAGCCTGGTGCAGAATCAGCCCCAGCATTTT.

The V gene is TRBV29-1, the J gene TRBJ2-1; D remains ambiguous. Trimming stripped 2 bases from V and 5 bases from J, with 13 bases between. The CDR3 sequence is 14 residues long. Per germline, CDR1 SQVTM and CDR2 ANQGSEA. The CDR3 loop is CSVEWSVGDNEQFF. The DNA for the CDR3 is TGCAGCGTTGAATGGTCCGTTGGCGACAATGAGCAGTTCTTC.